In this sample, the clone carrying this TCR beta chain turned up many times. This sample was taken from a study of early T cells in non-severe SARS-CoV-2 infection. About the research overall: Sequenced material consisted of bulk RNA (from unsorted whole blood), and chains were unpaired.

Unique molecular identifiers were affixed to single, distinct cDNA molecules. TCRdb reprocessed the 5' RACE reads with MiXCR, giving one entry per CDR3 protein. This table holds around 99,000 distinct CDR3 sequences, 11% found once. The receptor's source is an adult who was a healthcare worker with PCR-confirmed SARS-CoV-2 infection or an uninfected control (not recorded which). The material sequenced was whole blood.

The CDR3 nucleotides are TGTGCCAGCAGCCCACAGGGATGGGAGCAGTTCTTC. Encoded protein: CASSPQGWEQFF. The rearrangement joins TRBV7-9 to TRBJ2-1; tentatively, D is TRBD1 (6 bases). The germline V gene encodes CDR1 SEHNR and CDR2 FQNEAQ (reference sequence). Between the trimmed V and J ends, which lost 5 bases and 10 bases, there was a span of 12 bases. CDR3 length equals 12 residues. Full variable domain (outside the CDR3, taken from reference TRBV7-9 and TRBJ2-1): DTGVSQNPRHKITKRGQNVTFRCDPISEHNRLYWYRQTLGQGPEFLTYFQNEAQLEKSRLLSDRFSAERPKGSFSTLEIQRTEQGDSAMYLCASSPQGWEQFFGPGTRLTVL.